These 27 T cell receptor beta chains originate from one sample sequenced in a study of read filtering for tumor transcriptome and immune sequencing. Molecular barcoded adaptors covering alpha/delta and beta/gamma chains were used on 400 ng RNA. TCRdb redid the calling of the reads with MiXCR, one entry per CDR3 protein. Of about 130,000 distinct CDR3 sequences listed, 13% are singletons. Sequenced sample: a population of CD138-negative cells sorted from bone marrow. These receptors were collected from a donor aged 40 or over with multiple myeloma.

V gene TRBV5-1 combines with J gene TRBJ2-7; D is perhaps TRBD1 (7 bases). Germline V lookup: CDR1 SGHRS, CDR2 YFSETQ. CDR3 length equals 16 residues. Trimming removed 5 bases at V and 6 bases at J, with 24 bases between. The CDR3 is CASSYAARAGGFEQYF. CDR3 bases: TGCGCCAGCAGTTACGCCGCTCGGGCAGGGGGGTTCGAGCAGTACTTC.

In regard to this clonotype: Possible read error: a much larger clone is one base away. The chain combines TRBV6-1 with TRBJ1-2, with D hard to call. Germline lookup yields CDR1 MNHNS and CDR2 SASEGT. The V and J ends lost 11 bases and 5 bases respectively, with 9 bases between them. This CDR3 spans 10 amino acids. For the CDR3, the DNA is TGTGCCTGCCGAGGATATGGCTACACCTTC. Its protein is CACRGYGYTF.

The J gene is TRBJ2-1, the V gene TRBV3-1; 10 bases agree with TRBD2. The trim removed 0 bases at V and 1 base at J, leaving 6 bases unmatched. The CDR3 has 18 residues. Germline CDR1 is LGHDT and CDR2 is YNNKEL (reference sequence). The CDR3 loop reads CASSQDKASGGSYNEQFF. The CDR3, as DNA: TGTGCCAGCAGCCAAGATAAGGCTAGCGGGGGATCCTACAATGAGCAGTTCTTC.

This clonotype was recorded a few times. The final CDR3 position lacks the conserved phenylalanine or tryptophan, pointing to a likely read error. The rearrangement joins TRBV7-9 to TRBJ2-2; D unresolved. Germline V lookup: CDR1 SEHNR, CDR2 FQNEAQ (reference sequence). CDR3 size: 13 residues. Trimming left V 0 bases short and J 3 bases short, with 2 bases between. The CDR3 bases are TGTGCCAGCAGCTTAGCGGACACCGGGGAGCTGTTTCTT. It codes for CASSLADTGELFL.

This clonotype was counted ten times or more. The genes are TRBV27 and TRBJ1-1; TRBD1 aligns across 7 bases. Losses at the gene ends were 3 bases for V and 0 bases for J; bases not matched to a gene: 7. The CDR3 spans 16 residues. Germline loops: CDR1 MNHEY, CDR2 SMNVEV (reference sequence). The CDR3 loop reads CASSFRATGMNTEAFF. The DNA of the CDR3 is TGTGCCAGCAGTTTTAGGGCGACAGGGATGAACACTGAAGCTTTCTTT.

This clonotype was observed at least ten times. V and J are TRBV6-5 and TRBJ2-7; maybe TRBD2 (5 bases). Trimming removed 0 bases at V and 3 bases at J, with 21 bases between. This CDR3 has 18 residues. CDR1 MNHEY and CDR2 SVGAGI come from the germline V gene. CDR3 DNA: TGTGCCAGCAGTTACTCTCAATGGGTGGCGGAGCGGATCTACGAGCAGTACTTC. Residues: CASSYSQWVAERIYEQYF.

There are many counts of this clonotype. The chain recombines TRBV29-1 with TRBJ2-3, with a tentative D call TRBD2 (6 bases). CDR1 and CDR2 from the germline V gene are SQVTM and ANQGSEA. The CDR3 totals 15 residues. The V end was cut by 3 bases, the J end by 3 bases, with 16 bases between. CDR3: CSVDPTRGETDTQYF. The CDR3 DNA is TGCAGCGTTGACCCGACTAGGGGAGAGACAGATACGCAGTATTTT.

There are a few counts of this clonotype. A much larger clone sits a single nucleotide away, making a read error possible. The chain links TRBV7-6 to TRBJ1-4; maybe TRBD1 (5 bases). The CDR3 is made up of 13 amino acids. Germline CDR1 is SGHVS and CDR2 is FNYEAQ. The CDR3 bases are TGTGCCAGCAGCTTAGTTGGGGGGGAAAAACTGGTTTTT. This sequence encodes CASSLVGGEKLVF.

A few counts support this clonotype. The chain carries TRBV19 and TRBJ2-3, with 10 nucleotides matching TRBD2. CDR3 length: 15 residues. Germline V gene data show CDR1 as LNHDA and CDR2 as SQIVND (reference sequence). The V gene end was trimmed by 5 bases and the J gene end by 5 bases; junction bases not matched to a gene: 7. CDR3 bases: TGTGCCAGTAGTGTTCTAGCGGGAGTTCAAGATACGCAGTATTTT. Amino acids: CASSVLAGVQDTQYF.

This clonotype came up many times. The genes are TRBV7-2 and TRBJ1-1; D may be TRBD1 (6 bases). V was cut by 5 bases and J by 4 bases, with 11 bases left in between. The CDR3 is 13 residues long. Germline CDR1 SGHTA, CDR2 FQGNSA. The CDR3 nucleotides are TGTGCCAGCAGCAATCCAGGGGTCACTGAAGCTTTCTTT. Translation: CASSNPGVTEAFF.

This clonotype was seen only a few times. The gene calls are TRBV20-1 and TRBJ2-1, with TRBD2 identical over 15 bases. CDR3 size: 18 residues. V shed 0 bases, J shed 5 bases, and the junction held 8 bases outside the gene matches. CDR1 and CDR2 (germline): DFQATT, SNEGSKA (reference sequence). CDR3 nucleotides: TGCAGTGCTAGAGACAGGACTAGCGGGAGGGCCTTAAACAATGAGCAGTTCTTC. Encoded protein: CSARDRTSGRALNNEQFF.

This clonotype was observed many times. The V call is TRBV27, the J call TRBJ2-7; TRBD1 is a possible D gene (6 bases). This CDR3 comprises 13 residues. V dropped 8 bases and J dropped 3 bases, with 14 bases sitting between them. Germline CDR1 reads MNHEY; CDR2 reads SMNVEV (reference sequence). This chain's CDR3 is CASRRDTYYEQYF. The CDR3 DNA is TGTGCCAGCCGCCGGGACACCTACTACGAGCAGTACTTC.

This clonotype was seen at least ten times. The J gene is TRBJ1-5, the V gene TRBV24-1, with D perhaps matching TRBD1 (6 bases). CDR3 length: 15 amino acids. With 4 bases removed from V and 4 bases from J, the gap between germline ends came to 13 bases. Germline lookup yields CDR1 KGHDR and CDR2 SFDVKD. CDR3 sequence (DNA): TGTGCCACCAGTGACTCCCGACAGGCTAATCAGCCCCAGCATTTT. This encodes CATSDSRQANQPQHF.

At least ten counts were recorded for this clonotype. This chain joins TRBV5-1 and TRBJ1-5, with 7 bases identical to TRBD1. Trimming at V came to 4 bases and at J to 3 bases, leaving 10 bases not matched to a gene. CDR1 and CDR2 (germline): SGHRS, YFSETQ. The CDR3 runs to 16 residues. Here the CDR3 reads CASSPEAGGDNQPQHF. CDR3 bases: TGCGCCAGCAGCCCCGAGGCAGGGGGGGACAATCAGCCCCAGCATTTT.

This chain uses TRBV10-1 with TRBJ2-2; the D is unclear. CDR3 size: 14 residues. CDR1 WNHNN and CDR2 SYGVQD come from the germline V gene (reference sequence). Trimming took 10 bases from V and 6 from J, leaving 18 bases between them. The CDR3 protein is CATSGYLYPGELFF. CDR3 in DNA: TGCGCCACCTCGGGTTATTTATATCCCGGGGAGCTGTTTTTT.

In its sample, this clonotype was seen many times. The chain joins TRBV7-8 to TRBJ2-2; D may match TRBD1 or TRBD2 (5 bases each). The germline CDR1 and CDR2 sequences are SGHVS and FQNEAQ. Trimming pared 1 base from V and 2 bases from J, leaving 11 bases between. The CDR3 loop spans 16 amino acids. CDR3 sequence: CASSLGWGTNTGELFF. The DNA for the CDR3 is TGTGCCAGCAGCTTAGGGTGGGGGACCAACACCGGGGAGCTGTTTTTT.

This clonotype came up many times. The chain carries TRBV29-1 and TRBJ2-7; no definite D call. Trimming stripped 2 bases from V and 0 bases from J, with 14 bases between. The CDR3 is 15 residues long. Germline assignment: CDR1 SQVTM and CDR2 ANQGSEA. This chain's CDR3 is CSVERVGHSSYEQYF. The CDR3 nucleotides read TGCAGCGTTGAAAGGGTAGGGCACAGCTCCTACGAGCAGTACTTC.

For this clonotype: The junction does not match germline at one end; this may be a read error. V and J are TRBV5-6 and TRBJ2-2, with TRBD2 as a possible D gene (5 bases). The CDR3 is 13 amino acids. The V gene's germline CDR1 is SGHDT and CDR2 YYEEEE. The CDR3 reads CASSRSVTGELSF. CDR3 in DNA: TGTGCCAGCAGCCGGAGTGTTACCGGGGAGCTGTCTTTT.

This clonotype was observed at least ten times. This chain uses TRBV6-1 with TRBJ1-5, with unresolved D. Deletions cut 6 bases from V and 6 bases from J, with 12 bases between. This CDR3 contains 13 residues. The V gene's germline CDR1 is MNHNS and CDR2 SASEGT. The CDR3 DNA reads as TGTGCCAGCAGCGACCGGATGATTCAGCCCCAGCATTTT. Translating gives CASSDRMIQPQHF.

At least ten counts were recorded for this clonotype. The chain links TRBV13 to TRBJ2-6; D is perhaps TRBD1 or TRBD2 (5 bases each). V lost 5 bases and J 4 bases, leaving 12 bases between the germline ends. The CDR3 runs to 15 residues. Germline V gene data show CDR1 as PRHDT and CDR2 as FYEKMQ (reference sequence). CDR3 loop: CASSGGTSGANVLTF. CDR3 in DNA: TGTGCCAGCAGCGGTGGGACGTCGGGGGCCAACGTCCTGACTTTC.

This clonotype was found many times. The V gene is TRBV10-3, the J gene TRBJ2-5; D is ambiguous. Deletions cut 5 bases from V and 0 bases from J, with 4 bases between. CDR3 length: 12 amino acids. Germline V lookup: CDR1 ENHRY, CDR2 SYGVKD. The CDR3 sequence is CAISRNQETQYF. CDR3 coding DNA: TGTGCCATCAGTAGGAACCAAGAGACCCAGTACTTC.

This clonotype was detected only a few times. Since a much larger clone is just one base distant, this may be a read error. The V and J genes are TRBV5-1 and TRBJ1-1; D not resolved. CDR1 is SGHRS, CDR2 YFSETQ, per germline. The CDR3 extends over 13 amino acids. Between the trimmed V and J ends, which lost 3 bases and 4 bases, there was a span of 10 bases. CDR3 nucleotides: TGCGCCAGCAGCTGGGTGGACCCCACTGAAGCTTTCTTT. It codes for CASSWVDPTEAFF.

This clonotype was seen ten or more times. The chain combines TRBV2 with TRBJ1-1, with D perhaps TRBD1 (6 bases). Trimming left V 6 bases short and J 3 bases short, with 11 bases between. Germline V gene lookup returns CDR1 SNHLY and CDR2 FYNNEI. This CDR3 is 13 amino acids long. CDR3 amino acids: CASRAGEDTEAFF. DNA for the CDR3: TGTGCCAGCAGGGCAGGGGAGGACACTGAAGCTTTCTTT. The whole variable domain, remainder taken from reference TRBV2 and TRBJ1-1, is EPEVTQTPSHQVTQMGQEVILRCVPISNHLYFYWYRQILGQKVEFLVSFYNNEISEKSEIFDDQFSVERPDGSNFTLKIRSTKLEDSAMYFCASRAGEDTEAFFGQGTRLTVV.

Ten or more counts support this clonotype. In nucleotides, the CDR3 is TGCGCCAGCAGCCGGGACTCAACCGGGGAGCTGTTTTTT. Amino acids: CASSRDSTGELFF. This chain connects TRBV4-1 to TRBJ2-2; perhaps TRBD2 as D (6 bases). This CDR3 spans 13 amino acids. Germline CDR1 and CDR2: MGHRA and YSYEKL. Deletions cut 4 bases from V and 5 bases from J, with 8 bases between.

Concerning this clonotype itself: A much larger clone lies a single base off, so this may be a read error. The chain combines TRBV7-9 with TRBJ2-5; 9 nucleotides align to TRBD2. CDR1 is SEHNR and CDR2 is FQNEAQ in the germline V gene (reference sequence). Trimming at V came to 4 bases and at J to 5 bases, leaving 11 bases not matched to a gene. CDR3 length equals 16 residues. The CDR3 coding sequence is TGTGCCAGCAGCTCACGCTTAGCGGGAGAACAGGAGACCCAGTACTTC. Encoded protein: CASSSRLAGEQETQYF.

This clonotype was seen many times. This chain joins TRBV12-3 or TRBV12-4 and TRBJ2-7; no definite D call. This CDR3 spans 13 amino acids. Trimming pared 4 bases from V and 2 bases from J, leaving 9 bases between. CDR3 in DNA: TGTGCCAGCAGTTGGGTTGGTGCCTACGAGCAGTACTTC. Its protein product is CASSWVGAYEQYF.

In this sample, this clonotype turned up many times. The chain has TRBV29-1 and TRBJ2-1; 7 positions agree with TRBD2. This CDR3 comprises 13 residues. The ends lost 5 bases at V and 4 bases at J; junction bases unmatched: 5. The germline V gene encodes CDR1 SQVTM and CDR2 ANQGSEA. Written as DNA, the CDR3 is TGCAGCGTTTACCCCGGGAGGTACAATGAGCAGTTCTTC. Its protein product is CSVYPGRYNEQFF.